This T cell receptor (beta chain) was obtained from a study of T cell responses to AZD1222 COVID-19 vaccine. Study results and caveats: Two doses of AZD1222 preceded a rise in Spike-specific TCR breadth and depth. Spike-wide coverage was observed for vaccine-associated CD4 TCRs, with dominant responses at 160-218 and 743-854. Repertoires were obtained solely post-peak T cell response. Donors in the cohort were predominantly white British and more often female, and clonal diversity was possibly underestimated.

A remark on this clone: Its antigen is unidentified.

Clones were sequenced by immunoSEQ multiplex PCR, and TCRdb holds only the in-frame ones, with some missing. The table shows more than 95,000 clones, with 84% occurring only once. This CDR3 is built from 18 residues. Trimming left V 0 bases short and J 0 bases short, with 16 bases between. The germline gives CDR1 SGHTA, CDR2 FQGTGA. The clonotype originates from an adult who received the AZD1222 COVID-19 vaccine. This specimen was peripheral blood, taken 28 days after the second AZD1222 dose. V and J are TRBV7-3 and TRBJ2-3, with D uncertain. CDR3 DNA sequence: TGTGCCAGCAGCTTAACCCAGTCCTTGGGATTAAGCACAGATACGCAGTATTTT. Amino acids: CASSLTQSLGLSTDTQYF.